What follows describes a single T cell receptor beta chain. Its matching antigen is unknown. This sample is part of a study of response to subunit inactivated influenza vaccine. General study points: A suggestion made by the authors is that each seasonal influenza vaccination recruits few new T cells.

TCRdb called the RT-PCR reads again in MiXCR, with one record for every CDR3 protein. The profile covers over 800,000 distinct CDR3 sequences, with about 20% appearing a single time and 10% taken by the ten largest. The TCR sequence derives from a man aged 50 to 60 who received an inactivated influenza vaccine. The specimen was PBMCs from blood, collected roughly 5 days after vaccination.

As DNA, the CDR3 is TGCAGTGCTGCGGGGGGGACTAGCGGGAGGAAGGGCGAGCAGTACTTC. This gives the protein CSAAGGTSGRKGEQYF. The chain links TRBV20-1 to TRBJ2-7; 15 positions match TRBD2. This CDR3 has 16 amino acids. Trimming cost V 5 bases and J 6 bases; bases outside gene matches: 11. Germline-derived CDR1 and CDR2 are DFQATT and SNEGSKA (reference sequence).